This T cell receptor (beta chain) was sequenced in a study of blood T cell repertoires in COVID-19. Across the whole study: The origin of the acute and convalescent COVID-19 samples was the United States, Italy and Spain. Sample material is recorded as cDNA or gDNA derived from T cells, B-cell-depleted T cells, or PBMCs.

This clone was found many times. Original processing methods: Nucleated cell counts were estimated from reference gene primer amplification. Sequencing used immunoSEQ multiplex PCR; TCRdb keeps in-frame clones, though not all of them. That table furnishes V, J and clone size, whereas the DNA furnished D and trimming. The sample has roughly 100,000 clones, roughly 84% seen once. V trimming: 8 bases; J trimming: 9 bases; junction bases outside the gene matches: 10. In germline, CDR1 is SQVTM, CDR2 ANQGSEA. The CDR3 runs 13 residues. This chain links TRBV29-1 with TRBJ2-1; 10 positions agree with TRBD1. The receptor was derived from a human donor in a cohort sampled during active or convalescent COVID-19. Sequenced material: peripheral blood. In DNA form, the CDR3 reads TGCAGCTCCTCGGGACAGGGGTTCGTTGAGCAGTTCTTC. Amino acids: CSSSGQGFVEQFF.